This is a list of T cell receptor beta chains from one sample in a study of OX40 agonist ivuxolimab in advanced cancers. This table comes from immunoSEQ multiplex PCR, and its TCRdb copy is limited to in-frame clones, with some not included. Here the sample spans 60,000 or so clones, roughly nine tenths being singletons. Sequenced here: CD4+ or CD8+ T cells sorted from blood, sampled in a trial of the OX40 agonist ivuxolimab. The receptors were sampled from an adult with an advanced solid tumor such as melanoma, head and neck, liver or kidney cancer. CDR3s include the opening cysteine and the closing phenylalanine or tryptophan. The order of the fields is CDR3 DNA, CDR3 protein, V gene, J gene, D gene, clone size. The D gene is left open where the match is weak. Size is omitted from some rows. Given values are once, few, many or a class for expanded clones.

cdr3_nt: TGCAGCGTTGGTCCCAGGCAAAGGGGAGGCTACACCTTC; cdr3_aa: CSVGPRQRGGYTF; v_call: TRBV29-1; j_call: TRBJ1-2; d_call: .; clone_size: .
cdr3_nt: TGTGCCAGCAGCCTGTTGTGGGATACGCAGTATTTT; cdr3_aa: CASSLLWDTQYF; v_call: TRBV28; j_call: TRBJ2-3; d_call: .; clone_size: .
cdr3_nt: TGTGCCAGCAGCCACACAGGGGGCTCCTACAATGAGCAGTTCTTC; cdr3_aa: CASSHTGGSYNEQFF; v_call: TRBV27; j_call: TRBJ2-1; d_call: TRBD1; clone_size: .
cdr3_nt: TGCGCCAGCAGCGGGACTAGCGGACACAATGAGCAGTTCTTC; cdr3_aa: CASSGTSGHNEQFF; v_call: TRBV10-2; j_call: TRBJ2-1; d_call: TRBD2; clone_size: .
cdr3_nt: TGTGCCAGCAGTGACGATGGGCCCAATGAGCAGTTCTTC; cdr3_aa: CASSDDGPNEQFF; v_call: TRBV2; j_call: TRBJ2-1; d_call: .; clone_size: .
cdr3_nt: TGTGCCAGCAGCTTGGAGTCCAAAAACATTCAGTACTTC; cdr3_aa: CASSLESKNIQYF; v_call: TRBV5-4; j_call: TRBJ2-4; d_call: .; clone_size: .
cdr3_nt: TGTGCCAGCAGCGCCTGGACTAGCGGGGGCACAGATACGCAGTATTTT; cdr3_aa: CASSAWTSGGTDTQYF; v_call: TRBV11-2; j_call: TRBJ2-3; d_call: TRBD2; clone_size: .
cdr3_nt: TGTGCCAGCAGCTACAGGGGGAATGAAGGCAATCAGCCCCAGCATTTT; cdr3_aa: CASSYRGNEGNQPQHF; v_call: TRBV11-1; j_call: TRBJ1-5; d_call: TRBD1; clone_size: .
cdr3_nt: TGTGCCAGCAGTACATCAGGGTTTGAGCAGTTCTTC; cdr3_aa: CASSTSGFEQFF; v_call: TRBV5-4; j_call: TRBJ2-1; d_call: .; clone_size: .
cdr3_nt: TGTGCCAGCAGCTTTCGGCCAGGGACCACCGGGGAGCTGTTTTTT; cdr3_aa: CASSFRPGTTGELFF; v_call: TRBV7-7; j_call: TRBJ2-2; d_call: .; clone_size: .
cdr3_nt: TGTGCCAGCAGCTTAGTAGTGGGGTCGGTGGACCAAGAGACCCAGTACTTC; cdr3_aa: CASSLVVGSVDQETQYF; v_call: TRBV11-2; j_call: TRBJ2-5; d_call: .; clone_size: .
cdr3_nt: TGTGCCAGCAACAGGGGCTACAATGAGCAGTTCTTC; cdr3_aa: CASNRGYNEQFF; v_call: TRBV7-9; j_call: TRBJ2-1; d_call: TRBD1; clone_size: .
cdr3_nt: TGTGCCAGCAGCTTCCTCCGGGATGGGGAGACCCAGTACTTC; cdr3_aa: CASSFLRDGETQYF; v_call: TRBV7-7; j_call: TRBJ2-5; d_call: .; clone_size: .
cdr3_nt: TGTGCCAGTAGTGCCCAAACATGGACTGAAGCTTTCTTT; cdr3_aa: CASSAQTWTEAFF; v_call: TRBV19; j_call: TRBJ1-1; d_call: .; clone_size: .
cdr3_nt: TGTGCCAGCAGCTGGACAGAGAACTATGGCTACACCTTC; cdr3_aa: CASSWTENYGYTF; v_call: TRBV9; j_call: TRBJ1-2; d_call: .; clone_size: once
cdr3_nt: TGTGCCAGCAGCGTAGCGGAGGGTCTCTCTCCTTCTGGGGCCAACGTCCTGACTTTC; cdr3_aa: CASSVAEGLSPSGANVLTF; v_call: TRBV4-2; j_call: TRBJ2-6; d_call: .; clone_size: .
cdr3_nt: TGTGCCAGCAGGGACGGAATCAATCAGCCCCAGCATTTT; cdr3_aa: CASRDGINQPQHF; v_call: TRBV6-6; j_call: TRBJ1-5; d_call: .; clone_size: medium-sized
cdr3_nt: TGTGCCAGTAGTCCTTTGGCCGCCTATGGCTACACCTTC; cdr3_aa: CASSPLAAYGYTF; v_call: TRBV19; j_call: TRBJ1-2; d_call: .; clone_size: .
cdr3_nt: TGTGCCAGCAGCCTAGACAGTGAAGCTTTCTTT; cdr3_aa: CASSLDSEAFF; v_call: TRBV7-9; j_call: TRBJ1-1; d_call: .; clone_size: few
cdr3_nt: TGTGCCAGCAGCCCCGGGGGGGCCGGTGAAAAACTGTTTTTT; cdr3_aa: CASSPGGAGEKLFF; v_call: TRBV5-6; j_call: TRBJ1-4; d_call: .; clone_size: .
cdr3_nt: TGTGCCAGCAGTGAACACAGGGTCAATCAGCCCCAGCATTTT; cdr3_aa: CASSEHRVNQPQHF; v_call: TRBV6-1; j_call: TRBJ1-5; d_call: .; clone_size: .
cdr3_nt: TGTGCCAGCAGTCCCTCAGGAGGCTACACCTTC; cdr3_aa: CASSPSGGYTF; v_call: TRBV27; j_call: TRBJ1-2; d_call: .; clone_size: medium-sized
cdr3_nt: TGTGCCAGCAGTGAGGGCTACGAGCAGTACTTC; cdr3_aa: CASSEGYEQYF; v_call: TRBV6-5; j_call: TRBJ2-7; d_call: .; clone_size: .
cdr3_nt: TGTGCCAGCAGTGGGGGGGACTCCCTAACTACAGATACGCAGTATTTT; cdr3_aa: CASSGGDSLTTDTQYF; v_call: TRBV2; j_call: TRBJ2-3; d_call: .; clone_size: .
cdr3_nt: TGTGCCAGCAGCTTAGGACTAGCTCCCTCCTACAATGAGCAGTTCTTC; cdr3_aa: CASSLGLAPSYNEQFF; v_call: TRBV5-4; j_call: TRBJ2-1; d_call: TRBD2; clone_size: .
cdr3_nt: TGCGCCAGCAGTGCTAGGGGACAGGCTGAAGCTTTCTTT; cdr3_aa: CASSARGQAEAFF; v_call: TRBV10-2; j_call: TRBJ1-1; d_call: TRBD1; clone_size: .
cdr3_nt: TGTGCCAGCAGCTCGACCTACGAGCAGTACTTC; cdr3_aa: CASSSTYEQYF; v_call: TRBV5-6; j_call: TRBJ2-7; d_call: .; clone_size: .
cdr3_nt: TGTGCCAGCAGCTTAGCAGGGGATGGAGAGACCCAGTACTTC; cdr3_aa: CASSLAGDGETQYF; v_call: TRBV7-8; j_call: TRBJ2-5; d_call: .; clone_size: .
cdr3_nt: TGCGCCAGCAGCCAAGAGGGCTTGCGGGGGGGCTCTGGGGCCAACGTCCTGACTTTC; cdr3_aa: CASSQEGLRGGSGANVLTF; v_call: TRBV4-1; j_call: TRBJ2-6; d_call: TRBD2; clone_size: .
cdr3_nt: TGTGCCAGCAGCTGGAGACAGAGCAACACCGGGGAGCTGTTTTTT; cdr3_aa: CASSWRQSNTGELFF; v_call: TRBV7-9; j_call: TRBJ2-2; d_call: .; clone_size: .
cdr3_nt: TGTGCCATCAGTGGACAAACCGGGACTAGCGGGAAGTTAGGGTACGAGCAGTACTTC; cdr3_aa: CAISGQTGTSGKLGYEQYF; v_call: TRBV10-3; j_call: TRBJ2-7; d_call: TRBD2; clone_size: .
cdr3_nt: TGTGCCAGCAGCCAAGGTACCCCTAGCGGGCCGTACAATGAGCAGTTCTTC; cdr3_aa: CASSQGTPSGPYNEQFF; v_call: TRBV4-2; j_call: TRBJ2-1; d_call: TRBD2; clone_size: .
cdr3_nt: TGTGCCAGCAGCCCCGCGGTGACTGCCTACAATGAGCAGTTCTTC; cdr3_aa: CASSPAVTAYNEQFF; v_call: TRBV7-9; j_call: TRBJ2-1; d_call: .; clone_size: .
cdr3_nt: TGTGCCAGCAGTCCGGACAGGGGTGCTGAAGCTTTCTTT; cdr3_aa: CASSPDRGAEAFF; v_call: TRBV2; j_call: TRBJ1-1; d_call: TRBD1; clone_size: .
cdr3_nt: TGTGCCACCAGCATGGGATGGGAGCAGTTCTTC; cdr3_aa: CATSMGWEQFF; v_call: TRBV15; j_call: TRBJ2-1; d_call: .; clone_size: .
cdr3_nt: TGTGCCAGCAGCTTGAGCGTCGCTGGGACCGACGAGCAGTACTTC; cdr3_aa: CASSLSVAGTDEQYF; v_call: TRBV5-4; j_call: TRBJ2-7; d_call: .; clone_size: .
cdr3_nt: TGTGCCAGCAGCCAAGCCGCAGGACAGGGATTCGGCACCGGGGAGCTGTTTTTT; cdr3_aa: CASSQAAGQGFGTGELFF; v_call: TRBV4-2; j_call: TRBJ2-2; d_call: TRBD1; clone_size: .
cdr3_nt: TGTGCCACCACTAGCGGGGGCCGAGAGACCCAGTACTTC; cdr3_aa: CATTSGGRETQYF; v_call: TRBV27; j_call: TRBJ2-5; d_call: TRBD2; clone_size: .
cdr3_nt: TGCGCCAGCAGCGCAACGGGGGGCCCCTACTACGAGCAGTACTTC; cdr3_aa: CASSATGGPYYEQYF; v_call: TRBV4-1; j_call: TRBJ2-7; d_call: .; clone_size: .
cdr3_nt: TGTGCCAGCAGCTTATCCGGGCGCAACATTCAGTACTTC; cdr3_aa: CASSLSGRNIQYF; v_call: TRBV13; j_call: TRBJ2-4; d_call: .; clone_size: .
cdr3_nt: TGTGCCAGCAGTTACGCGGGAGGCTTCACAGATACGCAGTATTTT; cdr3_aa: CASSYAGGFTDTQYF; v_call: TRBV6-6; j_call: TRBJ2-3; d_call: TRBD2; clone_size: .
cdr3_nt: TGTGCCAGCAGTTTGATTTTAAGTAGCACAGATACGCAGTATTTT; cdr3_aa: CASSLILSSTDTQYF; v_call: TRBV27; j_call: TRBJ2-3; d_call: .; clone_size: .
cdr3_nt: TGTGCCACCTTGACAGGGGTTCGATTCACAGATACGCAGTATTTT; cdr3_aa: CATLTGVRFTDTQYF; v_call: TRBV6-1; j_call: TRBJ2-3; d_call: TRBD1; clone_size: .
cdr3_nt: TGCGCCAGCAGCTTGGCCGGGGGGGAAAAACTGTTTTTT; cdr3_aa: CASSLAGGEKLFF; v_call: TRBV5-1; j_call: TRBJ1-4; d_call: .; clone_size: .
cdr3_nt: TGTGCCAGCAGCCAGGAAAAAAGGGACCCCCGGGAGACCCAGTACTTC; cdr3_aa: CASSQEKRDPRETQYF; v_call: TRBV4-2; j_call: TRBJ2-5; d_call: .; clone_size: .
cdr3_nt: TGTGCCAGCAGCTCCGACGGGAACCCCTACAATGAGCAGTTCTTC; cdr3_aa: CASSSDGNPYNEQFF; v_call: TRBV7-9; j_call: TRBJ2-1; d_call: .; clone_size: once
cdr3_nt: TGTGCCAGCAGCACCCCTGTATTGCAGTTCTTC; cdr3_aa: CASSTPVLQFF; v_call: TRBV27; j_call: TRBJ2-1; d_call: .; clone_size: .
cdr3_nt: TGTGCCAGCAGCCAAGTCTGGAGGGACGAAGAGGGCTACAATGAGCAGTTCTTC; cdr3_aa: CASSQVWRDEEGYNEQFF; v_call: TRBV4-2; j_call: TRBJ2-1; d_call: .; clone_size: .
cdr3_nt: TGCGCCAGCAGTCAAGGCCCAGATACGCAGTATTTT; cdr3_aa: CASSQGPDTQYF; v_call: TRBV10-1; j_call: TRBJ2-3; d_call: .; clone_size: .
cdr3_nt: TGTGCCAACGGAGGGGGGTACAAGAATCAGCCCCAGCATTTT; cdr3_aa: CANGGGYKNQPQHF; v_call: TRBV6-1; j_call: TRBJ1-5; d_call: .; clone_size: .
cdr3_nt: TGTGCCAGCAGCTTAGGACCTGCCGGGGGCACTGAAGCTTTCTTT; cdr3_aa: CASSLGPAGGTEAFF; v_call: TRBV7-6; j_call: TRBJ1-1; d_call: .; clone_size: .
cdr3_nt: TGTGCCAGCAGCCAAAACGGGGAGCTGTTTTTT; cdr3_aa: CASSQNGELFF; v_call: TRBV7-8; j_call: TRBJ2-2; d_call: .; clone_size: .
cdr3_nt: TGCGCCAGCACCAAAATCAGCGTCAGGGGGGAGCAGTACTTC; cdr3_aa: CASTKISVRGEQYF; v_call: TRBV5-1; j_call: TRBJ2-7; d_call: TRBD1; clone_size: .